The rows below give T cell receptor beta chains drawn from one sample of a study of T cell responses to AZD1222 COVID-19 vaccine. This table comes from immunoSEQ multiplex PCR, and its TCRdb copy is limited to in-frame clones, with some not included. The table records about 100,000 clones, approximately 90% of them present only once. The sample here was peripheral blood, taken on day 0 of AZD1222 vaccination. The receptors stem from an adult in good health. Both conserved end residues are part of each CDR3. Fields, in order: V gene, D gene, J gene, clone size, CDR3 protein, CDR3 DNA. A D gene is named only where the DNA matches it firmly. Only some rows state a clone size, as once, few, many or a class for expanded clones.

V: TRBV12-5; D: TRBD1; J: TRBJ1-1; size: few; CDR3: CASGRDSRKMNTEAFF; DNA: TGTGCTAGTGGGCGGGACAGTAGGAAGATGAACACTGAAGCTTTCTTT
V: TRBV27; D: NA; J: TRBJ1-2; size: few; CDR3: CASREMGTAEGSGYTF; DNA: TGTGCCAGCAGGGAGATGGGGACCGCCGAGGGAAGTGGCTACACCTTC
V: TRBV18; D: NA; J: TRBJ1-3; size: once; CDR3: CASSPPFRDSGNTIYF; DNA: TGTGCCAGCTCACCACCTTTCCGAGACTCTGGAAACACCATATATTTT
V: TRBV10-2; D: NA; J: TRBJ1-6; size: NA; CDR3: CASSESLGLSSYNSPLHF; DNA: TGCGCCAGCAGTGAGTCCCTCGGGCTAAGCTCCTATAATTCACCCCTCCACTTT
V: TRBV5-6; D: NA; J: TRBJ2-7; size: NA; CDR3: CASSLLVPSGEQYF; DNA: TGTGCCAGCAGCTTGTTAGTACCTTCCGGCGAGCAGTACTTC
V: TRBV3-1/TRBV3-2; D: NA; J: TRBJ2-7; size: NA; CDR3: CASSQEGSYEQYF; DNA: TGTGCCAGCAGCCAAGAAGGTTCCTACGAGCAGTACTTC
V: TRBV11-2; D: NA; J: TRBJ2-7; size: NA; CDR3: CASSLGWGEGEQYF; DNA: TGTGCCAGCAGCTTAGGTTGGGGAGAGGGGGAGCAGTACTTC
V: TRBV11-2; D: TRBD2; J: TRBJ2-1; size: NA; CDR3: CASSPAGGNWGEQFF; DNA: TGTGCCAGCAGCCCAGCGGGGGGGAATTGGGGTGAGCAGTTCTTC
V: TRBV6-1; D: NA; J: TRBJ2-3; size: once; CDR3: CASSELVGRESDTQYF; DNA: TGTGCCAGCAGTGAACTGGTCGGCAGGGAATCAGATACGCAGTATTTT
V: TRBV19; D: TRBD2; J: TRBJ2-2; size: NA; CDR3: CASKGTSAEELFF; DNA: TGTGCCAGTAAGGGCACTAGCGCAGAGGAGCTGTTTTTT
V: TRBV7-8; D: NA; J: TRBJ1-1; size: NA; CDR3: CASSTRAGTEAFF; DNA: TGTGCCAGCAGCACCAGGGCTGGGACTGAAGCTTTCTTT
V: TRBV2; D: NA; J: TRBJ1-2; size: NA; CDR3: CASSELGSIYGYTF; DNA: TGTGCCAGCAGTGAACTGGGGAGTATTTATGGCTACACCTTC
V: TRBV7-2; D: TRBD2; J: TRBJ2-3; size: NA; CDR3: CASSLRGTRGADTQYF; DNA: TGTGCCAGCAGCCTGCGGGGGACTAGGGGGGCAGATACGCAGTATTTT
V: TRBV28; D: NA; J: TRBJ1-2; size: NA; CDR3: CASSLGLGTNYGYTF; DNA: TGTGCCAGCAGTTTAGGACTAGGGACTAACTATGGCTACACCTTC
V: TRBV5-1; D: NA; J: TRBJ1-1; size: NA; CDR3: CASRNTENTEAFF; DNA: TGCGCCAGCAGGAATACGGAGAACACTGAAGCTTTCTTT
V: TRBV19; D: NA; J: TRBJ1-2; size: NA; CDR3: CASRRTSVYGYTF; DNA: TGTGCCAGTAGGAGGACGTCAGTCTATGGCTACACCTTC
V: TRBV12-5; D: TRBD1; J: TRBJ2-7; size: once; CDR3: CASGPDRGGEQYF; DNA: TGTGCTAGTGGCCCCGACAGGGGAGGCGAGCAGTACTTC
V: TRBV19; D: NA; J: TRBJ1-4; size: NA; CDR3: CASSISEKLFF; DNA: TGTGCCAGTAGTATTAGCGAAAAACTGTTTTTT
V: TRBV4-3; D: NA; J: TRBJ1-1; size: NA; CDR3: CASSQDGRRNTEAFF; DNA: TGCGCCAGCAGCCAAGATGGAAGACGGAACACTGAAGCTTTCTTT
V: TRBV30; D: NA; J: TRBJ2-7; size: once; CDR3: CAWSAVHEQYF; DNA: TGTGCCTGGAGTGCGGTCCACGAGCAGTACTTC
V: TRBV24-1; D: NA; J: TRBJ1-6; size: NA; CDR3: CATSDSRSHSPLHF; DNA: TGTGCCACCAGTGATTCCCGTTCCCATTCACCCCTCCACTTT
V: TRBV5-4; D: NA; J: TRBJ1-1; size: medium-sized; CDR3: CASSLAGQYEAFF; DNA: TGTGCCAGCAGCTTGGCCGGGCAGTATGAAGCTTTCTTT
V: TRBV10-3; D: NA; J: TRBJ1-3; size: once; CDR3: CAISESVNTIYF; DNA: TGTGCCATCAGTGAGTCGGTGAACACCATATATTTT
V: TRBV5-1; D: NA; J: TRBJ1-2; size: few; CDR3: CASSLGGTQNGYTF; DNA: TGCGCCAGCAGCTTGGGGGGCACTCAAAATGGCTACACCTTC
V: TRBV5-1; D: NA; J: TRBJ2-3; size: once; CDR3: CASSLGRRLDTQYF; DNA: TGCGCCAGCAGCTTAGGACGCAGGCTAGATACGCAGTATTTT
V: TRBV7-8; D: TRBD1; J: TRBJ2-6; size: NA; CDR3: CASSLTTGGAGANVLTF; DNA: TGTGCCAGCAGCTTGACGACAGGGGGCGCTGGGGCCAACGTCCTGACTTTC
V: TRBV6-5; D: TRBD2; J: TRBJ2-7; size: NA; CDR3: CASSYSSGDEQYF; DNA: TGTGCCAGCAGTTACTCGAGCGGGGACGAGCAGTACTTC
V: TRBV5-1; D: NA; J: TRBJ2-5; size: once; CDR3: CASSLEAGRQETQYF; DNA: TGCGCCAGCAGCTTGGAGGCAGGGCGGCAAGAGACCCAGTACTTC
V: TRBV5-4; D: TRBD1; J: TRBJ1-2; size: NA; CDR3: CASSFTQGGYTF; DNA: TGTGCCAGCAGCTTTACACAGGGGGGCTACACCTTC
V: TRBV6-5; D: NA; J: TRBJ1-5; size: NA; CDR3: CASSYGGSNQPQHF; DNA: TGTGCCAGCAGTTACGGGGGGAGCAATCAGCCCCAGCATTTT
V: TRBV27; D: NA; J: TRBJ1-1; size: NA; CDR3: CASSLWGNTEAFF; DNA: TGTGCCAGCAGTTTGTGGGGGAACACTGAAGCTTTCTTT
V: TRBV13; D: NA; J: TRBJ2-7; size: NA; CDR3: CASSLGLPRTGYEQYF; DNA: TGTGCCAGCAGCTTAGGCCTACCGCGAACGGGGTACGAGCAGTACTTC
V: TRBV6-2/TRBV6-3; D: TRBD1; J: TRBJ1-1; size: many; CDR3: CASSRTLGTGGDTEAFF; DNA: TGTGCCAGCAGTCGGACTCTGGGGACAGGTGGCGACACTGAAGCTTTCTTT
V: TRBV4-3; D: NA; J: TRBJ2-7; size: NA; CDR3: CASSQVHGGDYEQYF; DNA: TGCGCCAGCAGCCAAGTACATGGCGGAGACTACGAGCAGTACTTC
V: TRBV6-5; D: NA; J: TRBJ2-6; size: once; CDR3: CASRNYDSGANVLTF; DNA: TGTGCCAGCAGGAACTATGACTCTGGGGCCAACGTCCTGACTTTC
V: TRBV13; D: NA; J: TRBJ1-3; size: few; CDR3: CASSLRARSGNTIYF; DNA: TGTGCCAGCAGCTTAAGGGCCCGCTCTGGAAACACCATATATTTT
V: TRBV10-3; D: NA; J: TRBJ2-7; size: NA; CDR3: CASGRPEAGGEQYF; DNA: TGTGCCTCAGGCAGGCCCGAGGCAGGTGGGGAGCAGTACTTC
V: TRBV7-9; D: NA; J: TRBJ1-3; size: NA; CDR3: CASSFKWVDGNTIYF; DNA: TGTGCCAGCAGCTTTAAGTGGGTTGATGGAAACACCATATATTTT
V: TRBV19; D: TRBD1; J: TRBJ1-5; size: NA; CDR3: CASGDRGNYITSRPQHF; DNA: TGTGCCAGTGGGGACAGGGGCAACTATATCACAAGTCGGCCCCAGCATTTT
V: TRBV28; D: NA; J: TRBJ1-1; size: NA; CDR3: CASSLEGRAFF; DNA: TGTGCCAGCAGTTTAGAGGGTAGAGCTTTCTTT
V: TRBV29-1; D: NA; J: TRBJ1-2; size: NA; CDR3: CSVEGVETYGYTF; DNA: TGCAGCGTTGAAGGAGTTGAGACTTATGGCTACACCTTC
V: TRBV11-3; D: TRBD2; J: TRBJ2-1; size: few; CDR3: CASSHGGPGGLYNEQFF; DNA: TGTGCCAGCAGCCACGGTGGCCCGGGGGGTCTCTACAATGAGCAGTTCTTC
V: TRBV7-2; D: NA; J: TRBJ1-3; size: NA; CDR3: CASSYRNTIYF; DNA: TGTGCCAGCAGCTATAGAAACACCATATATTTT
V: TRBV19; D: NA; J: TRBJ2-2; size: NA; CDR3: CASSRDLVPGELFF; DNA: TGTGCCAGTAGTAGGGATCTAGTCCCCGGGGAGCTGTTTTTT
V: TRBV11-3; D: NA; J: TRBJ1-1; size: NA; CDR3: CASSFSLTAFF; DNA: TGTGCCAGCAGCTTTAGCCTTACAGCTTTCTTT
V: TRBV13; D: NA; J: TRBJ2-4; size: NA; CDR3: CASSLGAKNIQYF; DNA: TGTGCCAGCAGCTTAGGAGCCAAAAACATTCAGTACTTC
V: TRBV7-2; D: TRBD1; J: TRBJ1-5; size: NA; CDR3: CASSRGQNNQPQHF; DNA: TGTGCCAGCAGCCGGGGACAGAACAATCAGCCCCAGCATTTT
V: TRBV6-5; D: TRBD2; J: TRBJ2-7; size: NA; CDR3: CASRWTSGNGEQYF; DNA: TGTGCCAGCAGGTGGACTAGCGGGAATGGCGAGCAGTACTTC
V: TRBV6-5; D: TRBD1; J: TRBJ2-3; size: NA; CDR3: CASSRRGQSDTQYF; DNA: TGTGCCAGCAGCCGCAGGGGGCAGTCAGATACGCAGTATTTT
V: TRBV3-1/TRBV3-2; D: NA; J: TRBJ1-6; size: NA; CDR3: CASSQLQGGNSPLHF; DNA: TGTGCCAGCAGCCAGCTACAGGGTGGTAATTCACCCCTCCACTTT
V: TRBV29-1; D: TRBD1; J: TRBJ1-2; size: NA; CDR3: CSDTGQGDSYGYTF; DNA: TGCAGCGACACGGGACAGGGGGATTCCTATGGCTACACCTTC
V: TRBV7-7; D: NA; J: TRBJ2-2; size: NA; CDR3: CASSLSAAPTPGELFF; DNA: TGTGCCAGCAGCCTATCAGCGGCCCCCACCCCGGGGGAGCTGTTTTTT
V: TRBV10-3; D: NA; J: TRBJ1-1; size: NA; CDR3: CAISVSGEGEAFF; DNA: TGTGCCATCAGTGTATCAGGGGAGGGTGAAGCTTTCTTT
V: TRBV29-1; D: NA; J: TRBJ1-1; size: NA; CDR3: CSVEEGAMGTEAFF; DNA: TGCAGCGTTGAAGAGGGGGCAATGGGCACTGAAGCTTTCTTT
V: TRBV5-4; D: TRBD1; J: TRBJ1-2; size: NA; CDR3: CASSSGQGAYGYTF; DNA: TGTGCCAGCAGCAGTGGACAGGGAGCCTATGGCTACACCTTC
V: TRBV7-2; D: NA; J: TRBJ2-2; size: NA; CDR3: CASSLLPRGTGELFF; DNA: TGTGCCAGCAGCTTACTCCCCCGAGGTACCGGGGAGCTGTTTTTT